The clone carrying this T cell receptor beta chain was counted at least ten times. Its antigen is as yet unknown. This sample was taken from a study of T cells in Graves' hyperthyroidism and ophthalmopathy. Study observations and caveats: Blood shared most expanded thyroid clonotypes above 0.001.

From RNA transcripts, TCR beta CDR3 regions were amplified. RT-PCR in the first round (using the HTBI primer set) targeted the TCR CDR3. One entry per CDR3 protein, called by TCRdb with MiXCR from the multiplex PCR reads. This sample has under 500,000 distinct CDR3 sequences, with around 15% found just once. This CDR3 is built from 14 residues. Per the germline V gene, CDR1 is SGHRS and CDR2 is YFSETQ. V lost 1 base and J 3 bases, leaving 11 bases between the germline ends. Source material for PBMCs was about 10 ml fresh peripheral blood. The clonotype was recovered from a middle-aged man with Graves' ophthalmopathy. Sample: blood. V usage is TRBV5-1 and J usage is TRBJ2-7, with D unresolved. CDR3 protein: CASSLIDRNYEQYF. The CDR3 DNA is TGCGCCAGCAGCTTGATAGACCGAAACTACGAGCAGTACTTC.